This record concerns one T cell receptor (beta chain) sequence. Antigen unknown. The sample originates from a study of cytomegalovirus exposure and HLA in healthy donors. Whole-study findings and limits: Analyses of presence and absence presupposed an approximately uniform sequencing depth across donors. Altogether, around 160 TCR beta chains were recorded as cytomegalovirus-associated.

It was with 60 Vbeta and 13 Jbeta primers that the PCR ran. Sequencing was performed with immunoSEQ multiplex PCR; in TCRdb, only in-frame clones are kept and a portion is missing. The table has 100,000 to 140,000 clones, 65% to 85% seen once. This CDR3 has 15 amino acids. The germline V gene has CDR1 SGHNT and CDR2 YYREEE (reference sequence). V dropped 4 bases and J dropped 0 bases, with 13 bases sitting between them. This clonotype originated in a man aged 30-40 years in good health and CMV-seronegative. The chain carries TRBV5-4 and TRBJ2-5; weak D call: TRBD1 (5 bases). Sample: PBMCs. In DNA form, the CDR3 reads TGTGCCAGCAGCGCCTCGACAGTAAACCAAGAGACCCAGTACTTC. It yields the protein CASSASTVNQETQYF.